The source of this TCR beta chain is a study of blood T cell repertoires in COVID-19. Across the whole study: Spain, Italy and the United States supplied samples that represented acute and convalescent COVID-19. T cells, B-cell-depleted T cells, or PBMCs supplied cDNA or gDNA.

The V gene's germline CDR1 is MDHEN and CDR2 SYDVKM. V was pared by 2 bases and J by 1 base, with 8 bases between. The CDR3 covers 14 residues. Per the original data handling: Cell counts per sample came from amplifying reference gene primers. The method was immunoSEQ multiplex PCR; TCRdb's version includes in-frame clones alone and lacks a portion of them. The V and J calls and clone size are taken from that table; D and trimming were inferred from the DNA. The sample has some 150,000 clones; approximately 89% are singletons. The sequence was obtained from a human donor in a cohort sampled during active COVID-19. The chain is built from TRBV28 and TRBJ1-2, with D perhaps matching TRBD1 (5 bases). The source material was peripheral blood. The CDR3 DNA is TGTGCCAGCAGTTTAAGGGGATTTAACTATGGCTACACCTTC. Its translation: CASSLRGFNYGYTF.